A selection of T cell receptor beta chains follows, all from one sample in a study of blood T cell repertoires in COVID-19. Sequencing was performed with immunoSEQ multiplex PCR; in TCRdb, only in-frame clones are kept and a portion is missing. The sample has around 240,000 clones; 90% to 95% are singletons. Sequencing was carried out using PBMCs or T cells enriched from blood (not recorded which). The receptors were gathered from a human donor in a cohort exposed to, infected with or recovered from COVID-19 (not recorded which). The donor label of this sample is uncertain. CDR3s include the opening cysteine and the closing phenylalanine or tryptophan. The D gene is left open where the match is weak. Some rows have no size entry. The others give once, few or many, or a class for an expanded clone.

j_call	v_call	d_call	clone_size	cdr3_nt	cdr3_aa
TRBJ1-2	TRBV4-1	TRBD1	NA	TGCGCCACACAGGGGGGCTATGGCTACACCTTC	CATQGGYGYTF
TRBJ2-6	TRBV9	NA	NA	TGTGCCAGCGGACACTCTGGGGCCAACGTCCTGACTTTC	CASGHSGANVLTF
TRBJ2-5	TRBV11-1	NA	NA	TGTGCCAGCGGGGACTCACTCGAAGAGACCCAGTACTTC	CASGDSLEETQYF
TRBJ2-5	TRBV30	NA	NA	TGTGCCACCAACAAGGACAGTCCGGAGACCCAGTACTTC	CATNKDSPETQYF
TRBJ1-2	TRBV24-1	TRBD1	NA	TGTGCCACCAGGGGAACAGGGGGAGGCTACACCTTC	CATRGTGGGYTF
TRBJ1-2	TRBV25-1	NA	NA	TGTGCCAGCAGTGAACACCTAACTTATGGCTACACCTTC	CASSEHLTYGYTF
TRBJ2-3	TRBV2	NA	NA	TGTGCCAGCAGTGGGGGGGGGCAGGGCACAGATACGCAGTATTTT	CASSGGGQGTDTQYF
TRBJ2-7	TRBV14	NA	once	TGTGCCAGCAGCCTGACGGCAGGGATGGGAGAGCAGTACTTC	CASSLTAGMGEQYF
TRBJ2-7	TRBV4-3	NA	NA	TGCGCCAGCAGCCAAGACGGTAAAACCTACGAGCAGTACTTC	CASSQDGKTYEQYF
TRBJ2-7	TRBV5-1	NA	NA	TGCGCCAGCAGCACCGGACAGCACTACGAGCAGTACTTC	CASSTGQHYEQYF
TRBJ2-1	TRBV27	NA	NA	TGTGCCAGCAGTCGTCGGGGGGCAGACGGTCTGGGTGAGCAGTTCTTC	CASSRRGADGLGEQFF
TRBJ1-1	TRBV19	NA	NA	TGTGCCAGTAGTATAGTGGCTCGCAACACTGAAGCTTTCTTT	CASSIVARNTEAFF
TRBJ2-7	TRBV27	NA	NA	TGTGCCAGCAGCTACAGGGCGGACTACGAGCAGTACTTC	CASSYRADYEQYF
TRBJ1-3	TRBV2	NA	few	TGTGCCAGCAGTGAAGCATGGCAGGGTAGAAACACCATATATTTT	CASSEAWQGRNTIYF
TRBJ1-2	TRBV27	TRBD1	NA	TGTGCCAGCAGTCCTACCAGACAGGGTTATGGCTACACCTTC	CASSPTRQGYGYTF
TRBJ2-7	TRBV24-1	NA	NA	TGTGCCACCAGCGAGGACGGGAGCTCCTACGAGCAGTACTTC	CATSEDGSSYEQYF
TRBJ2-7	TRBV7-3	NA	NA	TGTGCCAGCAGCTTAAGAGGCGGGACAGACTACGAGCAGTACTTC	CASSLRGGTDYEQYF